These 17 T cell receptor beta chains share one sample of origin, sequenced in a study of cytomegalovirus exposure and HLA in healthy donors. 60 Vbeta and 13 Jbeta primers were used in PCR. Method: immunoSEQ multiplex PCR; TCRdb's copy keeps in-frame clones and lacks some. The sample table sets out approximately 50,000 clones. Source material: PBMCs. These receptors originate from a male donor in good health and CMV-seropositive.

The CDR3 DNA reads as TGTGCCAGCAGTGAGTTTCCCGGACAGGGAGTAAACACTGAAGCTTTCTTT. Its protein product is CASSEFPGQGVNTEAFF. V gene TRBV6-1 combines with J gene TRBJ1-1; 8 bases map to TRBD1. Germline loops: CDR1 MNHNS, CDR2 SASEGT. V trimming: 3 bases; J trimming: 2 bases; junction bases outside the gene matches: 11. The CDR3 is 17 amino acids.

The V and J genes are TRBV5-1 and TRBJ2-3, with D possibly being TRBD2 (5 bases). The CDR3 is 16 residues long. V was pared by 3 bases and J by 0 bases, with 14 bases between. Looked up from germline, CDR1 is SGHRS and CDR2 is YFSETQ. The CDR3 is CASSYKTDYSTDTQYF. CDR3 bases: TGCGCCAGCAGCTACAAAACAGACTACAGCACAGATACGCAGTATTTT.

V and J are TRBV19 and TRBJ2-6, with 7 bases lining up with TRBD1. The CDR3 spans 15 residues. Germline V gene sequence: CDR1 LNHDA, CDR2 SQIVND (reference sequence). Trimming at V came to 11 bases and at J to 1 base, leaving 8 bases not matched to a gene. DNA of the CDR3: TGTGCCGCCGGCCTGACAGGGTCTGGGGCCAACGTCCTGACTTTC. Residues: CAAGLTGSGANVLTF.

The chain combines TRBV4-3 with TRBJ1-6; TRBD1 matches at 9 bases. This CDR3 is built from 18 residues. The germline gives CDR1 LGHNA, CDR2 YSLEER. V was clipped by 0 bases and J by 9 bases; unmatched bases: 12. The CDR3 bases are TGCGCCAGCAGCCAAGACATTTGGCCGGGACAGGGATCTTCACCCCTCCACTTT. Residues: CASSQDIWPGQGSSPLHF.

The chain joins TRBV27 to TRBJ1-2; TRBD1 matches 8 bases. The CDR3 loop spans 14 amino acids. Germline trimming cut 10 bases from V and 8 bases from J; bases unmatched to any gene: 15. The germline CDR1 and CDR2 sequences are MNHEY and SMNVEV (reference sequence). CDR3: CATLGAGGAGGYTF. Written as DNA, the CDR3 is TGTGCCACCCTTGGGGCAGGGGGCGCGGGGGGCTACACCTTC.

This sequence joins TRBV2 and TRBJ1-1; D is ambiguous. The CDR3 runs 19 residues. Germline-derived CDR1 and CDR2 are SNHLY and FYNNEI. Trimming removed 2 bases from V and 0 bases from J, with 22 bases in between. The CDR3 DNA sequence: TGTGCCAGCAGTGAACTTTTTACAGCACCGACCTTTATGAACACTGAAGCTTTCTTT. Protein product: CASSELFTAPTFMNTEAFF.

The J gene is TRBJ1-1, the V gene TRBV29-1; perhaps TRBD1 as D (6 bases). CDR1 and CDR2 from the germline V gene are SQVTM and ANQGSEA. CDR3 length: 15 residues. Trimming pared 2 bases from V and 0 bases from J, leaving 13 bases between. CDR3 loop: CSVEYRVEMNTEAFF. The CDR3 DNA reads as TGCAGCGTTGAATACAGGGTGGAGATGAACACTGAAGCTTTCTTT.

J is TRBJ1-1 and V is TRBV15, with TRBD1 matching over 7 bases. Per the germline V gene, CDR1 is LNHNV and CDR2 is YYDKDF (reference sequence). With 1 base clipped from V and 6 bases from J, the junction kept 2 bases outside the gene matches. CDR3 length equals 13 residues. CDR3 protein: CATSRAGTAEAFF. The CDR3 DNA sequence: TGTGCCACCAGCAGAGCCGGGACAGCTGAAGCTTTCTTT.

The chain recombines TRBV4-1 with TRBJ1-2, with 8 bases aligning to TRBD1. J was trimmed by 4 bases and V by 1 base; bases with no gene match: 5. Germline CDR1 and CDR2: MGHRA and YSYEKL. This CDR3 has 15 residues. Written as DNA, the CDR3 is TGCGCCAGCAGCCAAGGACAGGGGAACCTCTATGGCTACACCTTC. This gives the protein CASSQGQGNLYGYTF.

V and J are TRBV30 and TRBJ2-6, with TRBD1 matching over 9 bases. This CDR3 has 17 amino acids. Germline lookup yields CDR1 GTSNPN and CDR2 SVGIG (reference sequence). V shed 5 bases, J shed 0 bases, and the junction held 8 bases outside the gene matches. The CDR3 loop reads CAWGRDRAISGANVLTF. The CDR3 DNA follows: TGTGCCTGGGGGCGGGACAGGGCGATCTCTGGGGCCAACGTCCTGACTTTC.

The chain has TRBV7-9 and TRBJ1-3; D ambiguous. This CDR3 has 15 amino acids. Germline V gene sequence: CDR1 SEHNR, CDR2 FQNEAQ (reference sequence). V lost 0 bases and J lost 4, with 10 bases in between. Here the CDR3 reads CASSLATRSGNTIYF. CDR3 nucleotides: TGTGCCAGCAGCTTAGCGACGAGGTCCGGAAACACCATATATTTT.

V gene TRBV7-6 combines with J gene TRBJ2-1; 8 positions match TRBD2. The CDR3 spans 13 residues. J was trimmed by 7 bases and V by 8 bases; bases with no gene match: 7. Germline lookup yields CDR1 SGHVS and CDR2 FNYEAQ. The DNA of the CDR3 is TGTGCCAGCGGGACTAGAGAATTTAATGAGCAGTTCTTC. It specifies CASGTREFNEQFF.

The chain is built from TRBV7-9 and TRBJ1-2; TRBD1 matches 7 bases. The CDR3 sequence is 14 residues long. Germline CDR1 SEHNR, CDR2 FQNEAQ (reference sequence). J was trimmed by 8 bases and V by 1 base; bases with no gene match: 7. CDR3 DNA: TGTGCCAGCAGCTTAGAGGGGGCTTGGGGCGGCTACACCTTC. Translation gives CASSLEGAWGGYTF.

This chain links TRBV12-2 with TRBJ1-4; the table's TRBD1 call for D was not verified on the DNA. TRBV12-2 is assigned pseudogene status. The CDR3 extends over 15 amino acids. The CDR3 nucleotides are TGTGCAAGTCGCGCAGGGATTGCAACTAATGAAAAACTGTTTTTT. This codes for CASRAGIATNEKLFF.

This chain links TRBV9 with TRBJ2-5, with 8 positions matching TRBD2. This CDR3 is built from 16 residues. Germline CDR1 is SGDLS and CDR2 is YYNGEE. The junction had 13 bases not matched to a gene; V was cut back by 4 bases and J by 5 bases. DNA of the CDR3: TGTGCCAGCAGCCCGGTAGCGGGGAGAGTCGGGGAGACCCAGTACTTC. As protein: CASSPVAGRVGETQYF.

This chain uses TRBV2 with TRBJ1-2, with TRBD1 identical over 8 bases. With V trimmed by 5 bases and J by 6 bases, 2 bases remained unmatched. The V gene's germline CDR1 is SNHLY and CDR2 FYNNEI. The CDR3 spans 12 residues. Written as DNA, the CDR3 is TGTGCCAGCAGTACAGGGGGGGATGGCTACACCTTC. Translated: CASSTGGDGYTF.

The CDR3: CASSLSSWGTSGRTDTQYF. The CDR3 DNA follows: TGCGCCAGCAGCCTTAGCTCCTGGGGGACTAGCGGTCGCACAGATACGCAGTATTTT. The rearrangement links TRBV4-3 to TRBJ2-3; 11 bases match TRBD2. V lost 4 bases to trimming and J lost 1 base; unmatched junction nucleotides: 13. The CDR3 totals 19 residues. Germline loops: CDR1 LGHNA, CDR2 YSLEER.